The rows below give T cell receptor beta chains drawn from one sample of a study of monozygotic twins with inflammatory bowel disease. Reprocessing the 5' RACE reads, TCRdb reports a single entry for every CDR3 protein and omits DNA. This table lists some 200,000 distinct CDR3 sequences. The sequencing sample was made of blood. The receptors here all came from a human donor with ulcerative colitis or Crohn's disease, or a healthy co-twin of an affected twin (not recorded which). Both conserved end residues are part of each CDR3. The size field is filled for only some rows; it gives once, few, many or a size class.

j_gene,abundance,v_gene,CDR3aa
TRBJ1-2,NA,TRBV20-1,CSAKSGGNYGYTF
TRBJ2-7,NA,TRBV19,CASSLPGQGSYEQYF
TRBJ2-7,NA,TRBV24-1,CATRLLGTGPTGQYF
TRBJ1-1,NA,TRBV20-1,CSARGGPADTEAFF
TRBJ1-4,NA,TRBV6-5,CASSYRTGALNEKLFF
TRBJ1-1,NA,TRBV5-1,CASSSQDMNTEAFF
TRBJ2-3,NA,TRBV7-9,CASSASGGPPDTQYF
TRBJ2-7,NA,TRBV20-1,CSARPSSYEQYF
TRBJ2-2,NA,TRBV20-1,CSARGDGNTGELFF
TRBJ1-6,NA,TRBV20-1,CSARISRADNSPLHF
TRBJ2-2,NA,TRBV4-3,CASSQHLTSGSGGTGELFF
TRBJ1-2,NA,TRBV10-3,CAISPEAYGYTF
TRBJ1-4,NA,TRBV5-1,CASTVGSEKLFF
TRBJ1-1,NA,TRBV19,CASSIDRNTEAFF
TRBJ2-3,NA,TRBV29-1,CSVGGTGSTDTQYF
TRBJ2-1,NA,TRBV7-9,CASSPGYNEQFF
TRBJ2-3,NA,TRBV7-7,CASSYGQGDTQYF
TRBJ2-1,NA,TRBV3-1,CASSQDFSTPDEQFF
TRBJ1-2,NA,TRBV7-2,CASSPTRIYGYTF
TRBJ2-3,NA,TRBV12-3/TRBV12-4,CASRLAGLTDTQYF
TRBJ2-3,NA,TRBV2,CASSEEHLAGAQDTQYF
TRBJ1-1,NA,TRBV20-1,CSARRPRDASEAFF
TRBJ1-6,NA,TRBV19,CASSPRDRPNSPLHF
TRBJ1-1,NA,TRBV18,CASSKRVETEAFF
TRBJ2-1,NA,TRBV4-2,CASSLELPASSYNEQFF
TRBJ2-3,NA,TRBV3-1,CASSQVSWDTQYF
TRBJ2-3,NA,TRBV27,CASGWSRDTQYF
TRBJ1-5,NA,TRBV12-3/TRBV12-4,CASSLSRGWDGRNQPQHF
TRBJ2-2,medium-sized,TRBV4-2,CASSHRDTGELFF